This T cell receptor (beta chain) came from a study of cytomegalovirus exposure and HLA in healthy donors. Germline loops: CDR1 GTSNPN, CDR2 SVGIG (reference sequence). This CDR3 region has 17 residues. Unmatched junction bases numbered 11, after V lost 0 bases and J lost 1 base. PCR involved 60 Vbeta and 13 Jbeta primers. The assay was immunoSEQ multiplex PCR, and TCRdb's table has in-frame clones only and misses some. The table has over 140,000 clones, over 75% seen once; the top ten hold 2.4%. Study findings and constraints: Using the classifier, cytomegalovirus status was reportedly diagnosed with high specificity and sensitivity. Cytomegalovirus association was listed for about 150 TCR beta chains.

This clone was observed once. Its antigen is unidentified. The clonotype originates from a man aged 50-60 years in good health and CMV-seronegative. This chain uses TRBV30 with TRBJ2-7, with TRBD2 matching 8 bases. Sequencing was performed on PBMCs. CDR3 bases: TGTGCCTGGAGTGTTCGGGGGGGCCAAGTCGAGTCCTACGAGCAGTACTTC. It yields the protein CAWSVRGGQVESYEQYF.